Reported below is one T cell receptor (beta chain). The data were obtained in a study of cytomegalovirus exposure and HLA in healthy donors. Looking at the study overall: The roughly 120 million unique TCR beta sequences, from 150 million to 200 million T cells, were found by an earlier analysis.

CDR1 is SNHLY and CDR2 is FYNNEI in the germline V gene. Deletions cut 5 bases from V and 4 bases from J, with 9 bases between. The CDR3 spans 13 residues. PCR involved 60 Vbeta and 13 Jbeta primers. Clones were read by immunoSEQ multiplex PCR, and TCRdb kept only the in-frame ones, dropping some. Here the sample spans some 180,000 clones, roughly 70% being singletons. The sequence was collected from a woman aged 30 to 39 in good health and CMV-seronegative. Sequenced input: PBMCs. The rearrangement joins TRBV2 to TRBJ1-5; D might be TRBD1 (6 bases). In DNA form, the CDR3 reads TGTGCCAGCAGTAGACAGGAGAATCAGCCCCAGCATTTT. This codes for CASSRQENQPQHF.